The following is a T cell receptor (beta chain) sequence with its context. As yet, its antigen is unknown. The data were taken from a study of T-cell memory formation after mild COVID-19. Study in general: Largely, the TCR clusters proved donor specific. Broader study findings: CD8+ contracting clones occupied EMRA, while CD4+ ones occupied mainly CM and EM. In pre-infection memory, a portion of responding clones appeared, which suggested that cross-reactive memory joined.

The V gene's germline CDR1 is LGHDT and CDR2 YNNKEL (reference sequence). The CDR3 is 14 residues long. V was pared by 0 bases and J by 5 bases, with 7 bases between. TCRdb itself ran the 5' RACE reads through MiXCR, one entry per CDR3 protein. This table has hundreds of thousands of distinct CDR3 sequences, 20% to 25% appearing once. This receptor was taken from an adult woman who had mild COVID-19 (a few samples of this study predate the infection). Cell type and time point are not known. The specimen was PBMCs or a T cell subset sorted from them (not recorded which). V is TRBV3-1 and J is TRBJ2-2; D call uncertain. In nucleotides, the CDR3 is TGTGCCAGCAGCCAAGATCTATGGACCGGGGAGCTGTTTTTT. Protein sequence: CASSQDLWTGELFF.